This T cell receptor (beta chain) was documented in a study of T cells in Graves' hyperthyroidism and ophthalmopathy. The germline V gene encodes CDR1 LGHNA and CDR2 YNFKEQ. CDR3 length: 16 residues. Germline trimming cut 1 base from V and 2 bases from J; bases unmatched to any gene: 5. The table lists this clonotype with a few counts. RNA transcripts were the template for amplifying TCR beta CDR3 regions. First-round RT-PCR with HTBI primers amplified the TCR CDR3 region. From the multiplex PCR reads, TCRdb called clonotypes with MiXCR, one entry per CDR3 protein. Found here are about 560,000 distinct CDR3 sequences, 16% of them singletons; the top ten hold under 20%.

This receptor was obtained from a woman between 18 and 29 years old with Graves' hyperthyroidism. The rearrangement uses TRBV4-2 and TRBJ1-2; 9 bases match TRBD1. Source material: blood. In DNA, the CDR3 is TGTGCCAGCAGCCAAGGGAGCGGGACAGGGAACTATGGCTACACCTTC. This gives the protein CASSQGSGTGNYGYTF.